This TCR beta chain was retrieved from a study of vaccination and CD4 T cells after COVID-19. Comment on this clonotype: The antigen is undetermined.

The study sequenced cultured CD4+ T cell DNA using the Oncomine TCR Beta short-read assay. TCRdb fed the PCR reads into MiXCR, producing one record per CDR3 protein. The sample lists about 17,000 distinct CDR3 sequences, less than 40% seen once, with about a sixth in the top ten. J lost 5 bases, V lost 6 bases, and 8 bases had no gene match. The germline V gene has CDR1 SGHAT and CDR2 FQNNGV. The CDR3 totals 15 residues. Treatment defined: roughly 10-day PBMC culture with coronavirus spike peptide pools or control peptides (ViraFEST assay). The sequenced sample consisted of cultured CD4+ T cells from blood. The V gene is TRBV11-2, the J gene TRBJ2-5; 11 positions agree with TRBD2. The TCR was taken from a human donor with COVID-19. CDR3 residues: CASRTASGGLETQYF. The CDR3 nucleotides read TGTGCCAGCAGGACGGCTAGCGGGGGGCTGGAGACCCAGTACTTC. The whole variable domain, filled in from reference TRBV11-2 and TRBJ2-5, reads EAGVAQSPRYKIIEKRQSVAFWCNPISGHATLYWYQQILGQGPKLLIQFQNNGVVDDSQLPKDRFSAERLKGVDSTLKIQPAKLEDSAVYLCASRTASGGLETQYFGPGTRLLVL.